This entry lists 4 T cell receptor beta chains sequenced from one sample in a study of blood T cell repertoires in COVID-19. Using immunoSEQ multiplex PCR, the repertoire was profiled, and TCRdb retains in-frame clones only, with some absent. The data contain 100,000 or so clones, roughly 80% of them singletons. The sample was peripheral blood. Source of these receptors: a woman older than 75 with acute or convalescent COVID-19.

This chain uses TRBV24-1 with TRBJ2-1; 7 bases fit TRBD1. The junction had 6 bases not matched to a gene; V was cut back by 4 bases and J by 7 bases. The germline gives CDR1 KGHDR, CDR2 SFDVKD. The CDR3 has 14 amino acids. The CDR3 protein is CATSETGQRNEQFF. The CDR3 DNA reads TGTGCCACCAGTGAAACGGGACAGAGAAATGAGCAGTTCTTC.

The chain joins TRBV3-1 (or the pseudogene TRBV3-2) to TRBJ1-3; no firm D call. This CDR3 has 16 residues. The germline CDR1 and CDR2 sequences are LGHDT and YNNKEL (reference sequence). V was shortened by 0 bases and J by 4 bases, with 13 bases between the two germline ends. CDR3 DNA: TGTGCCAGCAGCCAAGATTCGGCCGGGTTCGGAAACACCATATATTTT. Translation: CASSQDSAGFGNTIYF.

This clone has just one count. This chain connects TRBV19 to TRBJ1-2; 9 positions match TRBD1. The CDR3 runs 12 residues. J was trimmed by 7 bases and V by 6 bases; bases with no gene match: 3. From germline, CDR1 is LNHDA and CDR2 SQIVND (reference sequence). CDR3 sequence (DNA): TGTGCCAGTAGCGACAGGGGGACTGGCTACACCTTC. It translates to CASSDRGTGYTF.

This clone has more than one count but fewer than ten. This chain links TRBV5-1 with TRBJ1-5, with a possible D match to TRBD1 (6 bases). The V gene's germline CDR1 is SGHRS and CDR2 YFSETQ. The V end lost 0 bases, the J end lost 16 bases, and 17 bases lay between the germline ends. This CDR3 has 13 amino acids. The CDR3 DNA sequence: TGCGCCAGCAGCTTGGAATCGACAGGCCCCAGACATTTT. Translation: CASSLESTGPRHF.